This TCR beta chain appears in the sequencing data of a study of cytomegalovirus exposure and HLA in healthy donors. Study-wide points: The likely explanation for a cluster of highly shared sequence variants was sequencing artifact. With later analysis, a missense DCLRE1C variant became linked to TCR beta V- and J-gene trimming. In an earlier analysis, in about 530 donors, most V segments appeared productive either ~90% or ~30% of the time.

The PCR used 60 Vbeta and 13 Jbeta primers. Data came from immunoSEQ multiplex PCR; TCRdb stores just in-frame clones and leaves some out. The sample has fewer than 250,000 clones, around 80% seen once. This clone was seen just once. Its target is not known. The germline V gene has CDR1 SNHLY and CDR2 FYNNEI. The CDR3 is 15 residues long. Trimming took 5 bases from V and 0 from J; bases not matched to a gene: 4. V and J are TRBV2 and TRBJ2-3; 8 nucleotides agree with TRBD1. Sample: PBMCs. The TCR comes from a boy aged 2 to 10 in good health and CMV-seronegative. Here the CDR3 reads CASSRDRISTDTQYF. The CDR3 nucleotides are TGTGCCAGCAGTCGGGACAGGATTAGCACAGATACGCAGTATTTT.